These 12 T cell receptor beta chains were sequenced from one sample in a study of PD-1 blockade in classical Hodgkin lymphoma. Time point described: newly diagnosed, previously untreated cHL patient sample. Repertoires were generated with immunoSEQ multiplex PCR, while TCRdb's copy carries only in-frame clones and drops some. The repertoire holds some 28,000 clones, with approximately 90% as singletons. The sequencing input was peripheral blood mononuclear cells (PBMCs). These receptors all stem from a human donor with classical Hodgkin lymphoma.

The chain carries TRBV4-3 and TRBJ2-7; 15 bases fit TRBD2. This CDR3 region has 21 residues. The V gene's germline CDR1 is LGHNA and CDR2 YSLEER. V trimming: 0 bases; J trimming: 2 bases; junction bases outside the gene matches: 14. CDR3 coding DNA: TGCGCCAGCAGCCAAGACCACGGGACTAGCGGGAGGATGGGAATTCCCTACGAGCAGTACTTC. Its protein is CASSQDHGTSGRMGIPYEQYF.

The chain couples TRBV7-7 to TRBJ2-1; D unresolved. V lost 3 bases and J lost 4, with 7 bases in between. The V gene's germline CDR1 is SSHAT and CDR2 FNYEAQ (reference sequence). This CDR3 comprises 13 residues. The CDR3 protein is CASSFSPYNEQFF. In DNA form, the CDR3 reads TGTGCCAGCAGCTTTTCGCCTTACAATGAGCAGTTCTTC.

The rearrangement links TRBV7-7 to TRBJ2-2, with 8 bases that match TRBD1. The CDR3 extends over 16 amino acids. Unmatched junction bases numbered 7, after V lost 7 bases and J lost 0 bases. Germline CDR1 is SSHAT and CDR2 is FNYEAQ (reference sequence). Here the CDR3 DNA reads TGTGCCAGCACCGGCCCGGGACAGGCGAACACCGGGGAGCTGTTTTTT. It codes for CASTGPGQANTGELFF. Drawing the rest from reference TRBV7-7 and TRBJ2-2, the complete variable domain is GAGVSQSPRYKVTKRGQDVTLRCDPISSHATLYWYQQALGQGPEFLTYFNYEAQPDKSGLPSDRFSAERPEGSISTLTIQRTEQRDSAMYRCASTGPGQANTGELFFGEGSRLTVL.

V gene TRBV5-8 combines with J gene TRBJ2-7, with TRBD1 identical over 8 bases. The germline V gene has CDR1 SGHTS and CDR2 YDEGEE. Trimming at V came to 0 bases and at J to 4 bases, leaving 0 bases not matched to a gene. The CDR3 runs 13 residues. The CDR3 coding sequence is TGTGCCAGCAGCTTGGGGACAGGGTACGAGCAGTACTTC. Translation gives CASSLGTGYEQYF. The full variable domain, rest sourced from reference TRBV5-8 and TRBJ2-7, is EAGVTQSPTHLIKTRGQQATLRCSPISGHTSVYWYQQALGLGLQFLLWYDEGEERNRGNFPPRFSGRQFPNYSSELNVNALELEDSALYLCASSLGTGYEQYFGPGTRLTVT.

The rearrangement uses TRBV7-9 and TRBJ2-7, with 8 bases lining up with TRBD1. With V trimmed by 1 base and J by 9 bases, 11 bases remained unmatched. From germline, CDR1 is SEHNR and CDR2 FQNEAQ (reference sequence). This CDR3 has 15 residues. The CDR3 loop is CASSLDSGLTGGQYF. The CDR3 coding sequence is TGTGCCAGCAGCTTAGACTCCGGACTCACAGGGGGGCAGTACTTC.

The chain uses TRBV19 and TRBJ1-1, with D hard to call. The germline gives CDR1 LNHDA, CDR2 SQIVND (reference sequence). This CDR3 is built from 13 residues. V lost 7 bases to trimming and J lost 1 base, with 10 bases between them. CDR3 sequence: CASNPTRNTEAFF. CDR3 nucleotide sequence: TGTGCCAGTAACCCTACAAGGAACACTGAAGCTTTCTTT.

The chain joins TRBV11-3 to TRBJ2-1, with 8 bases identical to TRBD2. The CDR3 has 16 residues. The V and J ends lost 1 base and 6 bases, in that order; junction bases with no gene match: 8. Per the germline V gene, CDR1 is SGHNT and CDR2 is YENEEA. CDR3 residues: CASSLGGAGAFNEQFF. The CDR3 DNA reads as TGTGCCAGCAGCTTAGGCGGAGCGGGGGCCTTCAATGAGCAGTTCTTC.

The chain combines TRBV10-3 with TRBJ1-1, with a possible D match to TRBD1 (5 bases). V lost 2 bases and J 4 bases, leaving 14 bases between the germline ends. The CDR3 extends over 15 amino acids. CDR1 ENHRY and CDR2 SYGVKD come from the germline V gene. CDR3 nucleotide sequence: TGTGCCATCAGTGAGCCTCCGCAGGGTTTCACTGAAGCTTTCTTT. It yields the protein CAISEPPQGFTEAFF.

The chain uses TRBV15 and TRBJ1-4; TRBD1 is a possible D gene (5 bases). V lost 1 base and J 7 bases, leaving 16 bases between the germline ends. The CDR3 loop spans 16 amino acids. Germline V gene sequence: CDR1 LNHNV, CDR2 YYDKDF (reference sequence). The DNA of the CDR3 is TGTGCCACCAGCAGAGGATATGCAACAGGAAGTGAAAAACTGTTTTTT. It codes for CATSRGYATGSEKLFF.

The genes are TRBV5-1 and TRBJ1-4, with TRBD1 matching over 7 bases. Germline values: CDR1 SGHRS, CDR2 YFSETQ. V trimming: 4 bases; J trimming: 0 bases; junction bases outside the gene matches: 6. CDR3 length equals 16 residues. The CDR3 sequence: CASSLGQPPTNEKLFF. DNA of the CDR3: TGCGCCAGCAGCCTGGGACAGCCCCCAACTAATGAAAAACTGTTTTTT. Full variable domain (outside the CDR3, taken from reference TRBV5-1 and TRBJ1-4): KAGVTQTPRYLIKTRGQQVTLSCSPISGHRSVSWYQQTPGQGLQFLFEYFSETQRNKGNFPGRFSGRQFSNSRSEMNVSTLELGDSALYLCASSLGQPPTNEKLFFGSGTQLSVL.

This clone was picked up one time. The V call is TRBV6-6, the J call TRBJ2-1, with D possibly being TRBD1 or TRBD2 (5 bases each). CDR1 and CDR2 from the germline V gene are MNHNY and SVGAGI (reference sequence). The V gene lost 7 bases and the J gene lost 9 bases, with 25 bases spanning the gap. CDR3 length equals 16 residues. CDR3 coding DNA: TGTGCCAGCACCAAGGGACGGGCCAGTTCCCACCGTGAGCAGTTCTTC. It is translated as CASTKGRASSHREQFF.

The chain recombines TRBV28 with TRBJ2-1, with D possibly TRBD1 on 5 matching bases. V was pared by 3 bases and J by 1 base, with 7 bases between. The CDR3 is 14 residues long. Per the germline V gene, CDR1 is MDHEN and CDR2 is SYDVKM. The CDR3 here is CASSLPGSYNEQFF. DNA for the CDR3: TGTGCCAGCAGTTTGCCAGGGTCCTACAATGAGCAGTTCTTC.